This T cell receptor (beta chain) derives from a study of CD8 T cells in ankylosing spondylitis. For this clonotype: One base away lies a much larger clone, so this may be a sequencing read error.

Each CDR3 protein gets one entry after TCRdb re-called the 5' RACE reads with MiXCR. The sample records under 150,000 distinct CDR3 sequences, around 9.3% being singletons. The source material was blood, either unsorted or a sorted T cell fraction (not recorded which). This clonotype originated in a male donor with ankylosing spondylitis or in good health (not recorded which).

The CDR3 reads CASSTAGLAGVDVQYF. The CDR3 nucleotides are TGCGCCAGCAGCACCGCGGGACTAGCGGGAGTTGACGTGCAGTACTTC. The chain recombines TRBV5-1 with TRBJ2-7, with 14 bases identical to TRBD2. The germline CDR1 and CDR2 sequences are SGHRS and YFSETQ. The CDR3 runs 16 residues. The V gene end was trimmed by 4 bases and the J gene end by 9 bases; junction bases not matched to a gene: 12.